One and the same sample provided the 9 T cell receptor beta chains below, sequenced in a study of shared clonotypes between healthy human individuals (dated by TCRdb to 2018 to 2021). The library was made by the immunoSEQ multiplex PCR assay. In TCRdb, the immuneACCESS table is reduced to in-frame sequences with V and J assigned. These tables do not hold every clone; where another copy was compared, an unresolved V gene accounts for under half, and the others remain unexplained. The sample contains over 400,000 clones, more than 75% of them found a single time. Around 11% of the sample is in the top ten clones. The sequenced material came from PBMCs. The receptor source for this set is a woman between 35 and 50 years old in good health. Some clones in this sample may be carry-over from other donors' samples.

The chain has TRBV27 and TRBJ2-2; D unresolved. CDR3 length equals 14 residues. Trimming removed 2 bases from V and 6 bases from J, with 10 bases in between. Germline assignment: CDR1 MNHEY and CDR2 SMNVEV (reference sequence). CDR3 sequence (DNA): TGTGCCAGCAGTTTAACGTCTCCTCCCGGGGAGCTGTTTTTT. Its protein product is CASSLTSPPGELFF.

CDR3 nucleotides: TGTGCCATCAGTGTACATTCGACAGGGTCCTACGAGCAGTACTTC. As protein: CAISVHSTGSYEQYF. The rearrangement links TRBV10-3 to TRBJ2-7; 7 nucleotides line up with TRBD1. The V segment lost 4 bases and the J segment 1 base; nucleotides outside the gene matches: 7. Germline CDR1 and CDR2: ENHRY and SYGVKD. This CDR3 comprises 15 residues.

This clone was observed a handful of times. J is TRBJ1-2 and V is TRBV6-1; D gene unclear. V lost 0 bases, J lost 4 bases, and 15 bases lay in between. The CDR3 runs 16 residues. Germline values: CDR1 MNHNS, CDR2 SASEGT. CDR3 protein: CASSEANHMVAYGYTF. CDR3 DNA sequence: TGTGCCAGCAGTGAAGCGAACCACATGGTGGCCTATGGCTACACCTTC.

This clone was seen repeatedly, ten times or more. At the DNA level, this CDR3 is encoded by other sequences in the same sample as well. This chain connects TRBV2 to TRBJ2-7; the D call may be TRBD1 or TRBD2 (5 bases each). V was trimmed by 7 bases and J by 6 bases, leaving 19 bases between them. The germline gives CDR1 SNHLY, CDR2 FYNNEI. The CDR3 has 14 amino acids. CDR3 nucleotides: TGTGCCAGCAAGTCCCGGGACGCCTCGGCCGAGCAGTACTTC. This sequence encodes CASKSRDASAEQYF.

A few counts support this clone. CDR3 DNA sequence: TGTGCCAGCAGCTGGGGGGCAGACCTCGAGCAGTACTTC. Amino acids: CASSWGADLEQYF. V usage is TRBV5-4 and J usage is TRBJ2-7; D assignment may be TRBD1 or TRBD2 (6 bases each). The length of the CDR3 is 13 residues. Germline V lookup: CDR1 SGHNT, CDR2 YYREEE (reference sequence). V was pared by 3 bases and J by 6 bases, with 13 bases between.

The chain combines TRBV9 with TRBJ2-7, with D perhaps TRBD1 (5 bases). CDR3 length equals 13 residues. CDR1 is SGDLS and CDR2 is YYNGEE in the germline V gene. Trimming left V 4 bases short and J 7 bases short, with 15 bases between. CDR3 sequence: CASSPGYSREQYF. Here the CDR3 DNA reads TGTGCCAGCAGCCCAGGGTACTCCCGGGAGCAGTACTTC.

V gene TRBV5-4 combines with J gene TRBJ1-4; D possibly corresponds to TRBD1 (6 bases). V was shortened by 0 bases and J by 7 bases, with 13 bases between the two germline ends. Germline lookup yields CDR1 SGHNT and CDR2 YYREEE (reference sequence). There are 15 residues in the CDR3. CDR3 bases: TGTGCCAGCAGCTTGGGGGGGCCCCAAGTTGAAAAACTGTTTTTT. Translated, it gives CASSLGGPQVEKLFF.

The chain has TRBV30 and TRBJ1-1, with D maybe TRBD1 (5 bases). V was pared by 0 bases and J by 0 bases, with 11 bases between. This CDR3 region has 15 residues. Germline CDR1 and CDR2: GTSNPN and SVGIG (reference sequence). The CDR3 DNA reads TGTGCCTGGAGTGTCGACAGCCCCCTGAACACTGAAGCTTTCTTT. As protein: CAWSVDSPLNTEAFF.

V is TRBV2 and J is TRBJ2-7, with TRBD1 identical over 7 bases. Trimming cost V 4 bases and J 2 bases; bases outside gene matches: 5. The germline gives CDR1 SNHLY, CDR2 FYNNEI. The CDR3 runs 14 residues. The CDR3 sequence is CASSGPGQAYEQYF. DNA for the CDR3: TGTGCCAGCAGTGGCCCTGGACAGGCCTACGAGCAGTACTTC.